These 10 T cell receptor beta chains were sequenced from one sample in a study of OX40 agonist ivuxolimab in advanced cancers. Sequencing was performed with immunoSEQ multiplex PCR; in TCRdb, only in-frame clones are kept and a portion is missing. The sample includes about 33,000 clones, about three quarters seen only once; the top ten take less than 25%. The specimen was CD4+ or CD8+ T cells sorted from blood, collected in a trial of the OX40 agonist ivuxolimab. These receptors were taken from an adult with an advanced solid tumor such as melanoma, head and neck, liver or kidney cancer.

The genes are TRBV27 and TRBJ2-5; D not certain. The CDR3 has 15 residues. CDR1 MNHEY and CDR2 SMNVEV come from the germline V gene (reference sequence). With 5 bases removed from V and 5 bases from J, the gap between germline ends came to 18 bases. For the CDR3, the DNA is TGTGCCAGCAGTCCGGCAAAAAGACCGCAGGAGACCCAGTACTTC. It translates to CASSPAKRPQETQYF.

The chain links TRBV11-2 to TRBJ2-1; 7 bases agree with TRBD2. Trimming took 5 bases from V and 4 from J; bases not matched to a gene: 5. This CDR3 has 14 amino acids. Germline CDR1 SGHAT, CDR2 FQNNGV. The CDR3 nucleotides read TGTGCCAGCAGCAAAGGGACTAATTACAATGAGCAGTTCTTC. Translation gives CASSKGTNYNEQFF.

This chain connects TRBV15 to TRBJ1-5; D gene unclear. CDR1 is LNHNV, CDR2 YYDKDF, per germline (reference sequence). This CDR3 has 14 residues. V dropped 1 base and J dropped 4 bases, with 8 bases sitting between them. CDR3 sequence: CATSRGAKNQPQHF. The CDR3 DNA sequence: TGTGCCACCAGCAGAGGGGCAAAGAATCAGCCCCAGCATTTT.

This chain connects TRBV7-2 to TRBJ2-7; the match to TRBD1 covers 9 bases. CDR3 length: 15 residues. The germline gives CDR1 SGHTA, CDR2 FQGNSA. With V trimmed by 5 bases and J by 1 base, 6 bases remained unmatched. CDR3 region: CASSPGTGLSYEQYF. CDR3 in DNA: TGTGCCAGCAGCCCAGGGACAGGGTTATCCTACGAGCAGTACTTC.

This sequence joins TRBV21-1 and TRBJ1-2. TRBV21-1 is a pseudogene locus. The CDR3 covers 13 residues. The CDR3 is CASWGRLNYGYTF. The CDR3, as DNA: TGTGCCAGCTGGGGACGGTTGAACTATGGCTACACCTTC.

V and J are TRBV27 and TRBJ2-1, with 7 bases identical to TRBD1. Germline values: CDR1 MNHEY, CDR2 SMNVEV (reference sequence). The CDR3 is 14 amino acids. V was clipped by 3 bases and J by 11 bases; unmatched bases: 10. The CDR3 coding sequence is TGTGCCAGCAGTTTCTCGACAGAACAGGGGAAGCAGTTCTTC. Amino acids: CASSFSTEQGKQFF.

CDR3 in DNA: TGTGCCAGCCGCCAAGGACTATCCACCGGGGAGCTGTTTTTT. This translates into CASRQGLSTGELFF. The chain is built from TRBV2 and TRBJ2-2; D may be TRBD2 (6 bases). The CDR3 length is 14 residues. Trimming took 8 bases from V and 4 from J, leaving 14 bases between them. The V gene's germline CDR1 is SNHLY and CDR2 FYNNEI.

CDR3 loop: CAWSVIGGRSPLHF. CDR3 sequence (DNA): TGTGCCTGGAGTGTAATAGGGGGACGATCACCCCTCCACTTT. This rearrangement joins TRBV30 to TRBJ1-6, with a tentative D call TRBD1 (6 bases). Trimming stripped 0 bases from V and 10 bases from J, with 13 bases between. CDR1 is GTSNPN and CDR2 is SVGIG in the germline V gene (reference sequence). The CDR3 contains 14 residues.

The rearrangement links TRBV7-9 to TRBJ2-3, with 8 bases that match TRBD2. The CDR3 consists of 14 residues. Germline CDR1 and CDR2: SEHNR and FQNEAQ (reference sequence). J gave up 2 bases and V 5 bases, and 3 bases lay outside the gene matches. Here the CDR3 reads CASSLSGITDTQYF. In DNA form, the CDR3 reads TGTGCCAGCAGCCTTAGCGGGATCACAGATACGCAGTATTTT.

The chain carries TRBV5-1 and TRBJ1-5; D perhaps matches TRBD1 (5 bases). Germline lookup yields CDR1 SGHRS and CDR2 YFSETQ. Trimming pared 0 bases from V and 3 bases from J, leaving 7 bases between. The CDR3 runs to 14 residues. The CDR3 spells CASSLGGNNQPQHF. CDR3 bases: TGCGCCAGCAGCTTGGGGGGCAACAATCAGCCCCAGCATTTT. Complete variable domain (other parts from reference TRBV5-1 and TRBJ1-5): KAGVTQTPRYLIKTRGQQVTLSCSPISGHRSVSWYQQTPGQGLQFLFEYFSETQRNKGNFPGRFSGRQFSNSRSEMNVSTLELGDSALYLCASSLGGNNQPQHFGDGTRLSIL.